These 7 T cell receptor delta chains originate from one sample sequenced in a study of γδ T cells in repeated Plasmodium falciparum infection. TCRdb repeated clone calling on the multiplex PCR reads with CATT. In the table there are 50,000 to 65,000 delta-chain clones, around 1.7% of which are singletons. Flow sorting of PBMC yielded separate Vgamma9/Vdelta2+ and Vdelta2-negative gammadelta T cell populations for bulk repertoire analysis. Sequenced material: gamma-delta T cells from blood. Every receptor here comes from a pool of human donors (malaria-infected and uninfected, not separated).

This chain links TRDV1 with TRDJ1, with TRDD3 matching over 8 bases. No J gene is reported in TCRdb; it was inferred here by comparing the DNA with germline. CDR1 and CDR2 (germline): TSWWSYY, QGS. This CDR3 is 22 amino acids long. Trimming took 3 bases from V and 1 from J; bases not matched to a gene: 25. Written as DNA, the CDR3 is TGTGCTCTTGGGGACGTGGGCCTTCCCCGAATCTCTGGGGGACATATCACCGATAAACTCATCTTT. The encoded protein is CALGDVGLPRISGGHITDKLIF.

On this clone: The protein given by TCRdb reflects a much larger clone and differs at residue 8 from this DNA's translation, likely from a read error; the protein shown is the DNA's translation. This chain uses TRDV2 with TRDJ1, with D maybe TRDD3 (5 bases). Germline V CDR1 and CDR2: GEAIGNYY, EKD. The CDR3 has 18 residues. The CDR3 coding sequence is TGTGCCTGTGATCCCTCCGTACGGGGGGCTCCGTACACCGATAAACTCATTTTT. Translation gives CACDPSVRGAPYTDKLIF.

This clone occurred a few times. The protein given by TCRdb reflects a much larger clone and differs at residue 15 from this DNA's translation, likely from a read error; the protein shown is the DNA's translation. The V call is TRDV1, the J call TRDJ1, with TRDD3 matching 8 bases. TCRdb lists no J gene, so it was determined here by aligning the DNA to germline. After removal of 0 bases from V and 0 bases from J, the junction contained 21 bases not matched to a gene. This CDR3 region has 22 residues. The germline CDR1 and CDR2 sequences are TSWWSYY and QGS. For the CDR3, the DNA is TGTGCTCTTGGGGAACTAAGACTGACCTTCTGGGGGAAAACTAACTACACCGATAAACTCATCTTT. This sequence encodes CALGELRLTFWGKTNYTDKLIF.

This clone was picked up a small number of times. The TCRdb protein, from a much larger clone, departs from this DNA's translation at residue 3, likely by read error; the protein shown derives from the DNA. The chain has TRDV1 and TRDJ1, with D possibly matching TRDD3 (5 bases). Here the J gene was assigned by germline matching of the DNA, as TCRdb has none. The CDR3 consists of 13 residues. Germline CDR1 and CDR2: TSWWSYY and QGS. CDR3 region: CAPGHPWIWRLIF. As DNA, the CDR3 is TGTGCTCCTGGGCACCCTTGGATATGGAGACTCATCTTT.

This clone appeared many times. The protein TCRdb gives is from a much larger clone and does not agree with this DNA's translation at residue 15, likely a read error; the protein shown here comes from the DNA. The chain is built from TRDV1 and TRDJ1; TRDD3 agrees at 11 bases. This CDR3 has 21 residues. The trim removed 0 bases at V and 3 bases at J, leaving 18 bases unmatched. Looked up from germline, CDR1 is TSWWSYY and CDR2 is QGS. The CDR3 nucleotides are TGTGCTCTTGGGGAACTTCACCCTACCCCAGATGGGGGATACGGCCCCGATAAACTCATCTTT. Protein product: CALGELHPTPDGGYGPDKLIF.

For this clone: TCRdb's protein, taken from a much larger clone, differs from this DNA's translation at residue 6, likely owing to a read error; the protein displayed comes from the DNA. This rearrangement joins TRDV1 to TRDJ1, with D possibly being TRDD2 (5 bases). Germline loops: CDR1 TSWWSYY, CDR2 QGS. The V and J ends lost 1 base and 2 bases respectively, with 35 bases between them. The CDR3 sequence is 23 residues long. CDR3 residues: CALGEHLNQVVPSCFPSTDKLIF. CDR3 nucleotides: TGTGCTCTTGGGGAACACCTAAATCAAGTTGTTCCAAGTTGTTTCCCTTCGACCGATAAACTCATCTTT.

This clone came up a few times. This likely came from a read error, as a far larger clone is one base away. Within the sample, other DNA sequences also encode this same CDR3. V gene TRDV1 combines with J gene TRDJ1, with D perhaps matching TRDD3 (5 bases). CDR1 is TSWWSYY, CDR2 QGS, per germline. This CDR3 has 23 residues. CDR3 sequence: CALGELITKFSSPEGPYTDKLIF. The CDR3 region has the DNA TGTGCCCTTGGGGAACTAATAACAAAGTTTAGTTCCCCCGAGGGGCCATACACCGATAAACTCATCTTT.